This TCR beta chain was observed in a study of T cell responses to AZD1222 COVID-19 vaccine. Study-wide background: Samples with a second dose at about 4 or about 12 weeks were pooled together.

Assay used: immunoSEQ multiplex PCR; TCRdb lists only in-frame clones, some missing. The sample has around 120,000 clones; roughly 87% are singletons. This material consisted of peripheral blood, taken on day 0 of AZD1222 vaccination. The source of this sequence is an adult in good health.

The CDR3 sequence: CASSRLTENTEAFF. CDR3 DNA sequence: TGTGCCAGCTCACGTCTTACGGAAAACACTGAAGCTTTCTTT. The chain carries TRBV18 and TRBJ1-1; no definite D call. The CDR3 covers 14 residues. V was pared by 4 bases and J by 2 bases, with 11 bases between. Per germline, CDR1 KGHSH and CDR2 LQKENI.